This T cell receptor (beta chain) was retrieved from a study of shared clonotypes between healthy human individuals. General study findings and limits: Sampling involved blood alone; tissue repertoires likely differ. Naive subsets tended to show greater estimated richness than memory subsets. Non-shared clonotypes were found to have lower generation probabilities than the clonotypes that were shared by all four of the sorted-subset donors.

Here immunoSEQ multiplex PCR was the method, and the copy in TCRdb shows in-frame clones only, minus some. The data hold fewer than 850,000 clones, with 90% to 97% observed a single time. The V segment lost 5 bases and the J segment 10 bases; nucleotides outside the gene matches: 6. The CDR3 has 14 residues. Looked up from germline, CDR1 is WSHSY and CDR2 is SAAADI. It was CD45RO-negative cells, positively selected for CCR7, that made up naive CD8 cells, with terminally differentiated effector memory CD45RA+ cells excluded. Donors included only healthy HIV-negative adults lacking recent acute infections or vaccinations. Points on this clone: Its antigen remains unidentified.

The specimen sequenced was naive CD8+ T cells sorted from blood. V gene TRBV10-2 combines with J gene TRBJ2-1; TRBD2 agrees at 12 bases. The receptor's source is a man between 25 and 39 years old in good health. DNA for the CDR3: TGCGCCAGCAGTCCCCTAGCGGGAGGGCTCGAGCAGTTCTTC. This gives the protein CASSPLAGGLEQFF.